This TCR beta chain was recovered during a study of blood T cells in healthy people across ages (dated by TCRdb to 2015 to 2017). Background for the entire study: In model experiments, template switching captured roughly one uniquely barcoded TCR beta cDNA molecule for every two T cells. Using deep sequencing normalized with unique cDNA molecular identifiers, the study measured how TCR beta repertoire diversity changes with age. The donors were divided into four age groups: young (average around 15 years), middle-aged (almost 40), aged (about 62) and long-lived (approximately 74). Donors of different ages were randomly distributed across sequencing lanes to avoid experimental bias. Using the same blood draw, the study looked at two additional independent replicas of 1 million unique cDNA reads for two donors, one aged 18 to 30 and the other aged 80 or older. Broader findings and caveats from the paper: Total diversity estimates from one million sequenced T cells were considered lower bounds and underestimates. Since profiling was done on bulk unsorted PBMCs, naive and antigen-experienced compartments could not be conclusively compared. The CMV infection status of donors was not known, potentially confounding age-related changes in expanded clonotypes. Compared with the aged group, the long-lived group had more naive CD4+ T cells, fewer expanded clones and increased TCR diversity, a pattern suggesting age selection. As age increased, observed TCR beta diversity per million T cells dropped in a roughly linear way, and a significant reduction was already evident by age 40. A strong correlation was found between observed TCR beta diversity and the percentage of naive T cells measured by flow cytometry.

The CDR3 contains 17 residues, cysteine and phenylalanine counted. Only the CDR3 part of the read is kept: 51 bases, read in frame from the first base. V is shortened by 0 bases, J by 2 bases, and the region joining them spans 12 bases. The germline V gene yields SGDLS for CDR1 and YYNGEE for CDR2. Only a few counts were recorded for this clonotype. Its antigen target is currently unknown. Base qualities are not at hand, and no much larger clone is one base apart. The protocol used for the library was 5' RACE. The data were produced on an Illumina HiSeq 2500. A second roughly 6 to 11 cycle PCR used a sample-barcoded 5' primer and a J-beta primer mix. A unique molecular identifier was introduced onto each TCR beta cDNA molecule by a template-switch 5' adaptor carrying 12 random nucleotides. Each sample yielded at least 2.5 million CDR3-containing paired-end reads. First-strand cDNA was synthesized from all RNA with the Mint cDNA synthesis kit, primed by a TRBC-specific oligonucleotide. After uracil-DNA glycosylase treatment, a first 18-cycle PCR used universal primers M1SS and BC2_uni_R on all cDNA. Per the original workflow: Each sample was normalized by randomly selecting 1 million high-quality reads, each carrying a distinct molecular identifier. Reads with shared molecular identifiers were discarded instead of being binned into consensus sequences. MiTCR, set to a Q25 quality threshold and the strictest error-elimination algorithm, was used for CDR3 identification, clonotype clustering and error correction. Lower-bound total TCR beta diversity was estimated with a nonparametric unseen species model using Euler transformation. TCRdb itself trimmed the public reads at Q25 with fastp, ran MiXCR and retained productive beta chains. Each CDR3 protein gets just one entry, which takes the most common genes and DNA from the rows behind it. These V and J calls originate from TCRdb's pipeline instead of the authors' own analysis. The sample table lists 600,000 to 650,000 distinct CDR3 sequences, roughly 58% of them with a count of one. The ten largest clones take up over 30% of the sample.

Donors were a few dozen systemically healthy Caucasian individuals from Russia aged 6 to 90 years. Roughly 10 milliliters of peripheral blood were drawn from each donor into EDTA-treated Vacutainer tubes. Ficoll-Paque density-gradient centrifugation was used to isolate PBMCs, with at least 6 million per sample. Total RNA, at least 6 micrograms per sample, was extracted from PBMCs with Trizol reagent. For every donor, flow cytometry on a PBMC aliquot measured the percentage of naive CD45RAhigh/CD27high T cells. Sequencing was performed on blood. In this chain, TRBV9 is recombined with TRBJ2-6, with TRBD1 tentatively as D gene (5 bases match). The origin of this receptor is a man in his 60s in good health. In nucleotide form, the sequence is TGTGCCAGCAGCGTAGGATCGTTGGGGCCTGGGGCCAACGTCCTGACTTTC. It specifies CASSVGSLGPGANVLTF.